This entry features one TCR beta chain sequence. The target antigen is unknown. Blood (approximately 2.3 ml) was collected from every donor individually. This sample was included in a study of monozygotic twins with inflammatory bowel disease. Findings of the study overall: Researchers were unable to tell different T cell subtypes apart. The study found lower TCRbeta diversity (inverse Simpson) in IBD patients than in healthy co-twins.

This CDR3 spans 14 amino acids. UMIs with a 6-nucleotide sample barcode were added by template switching. TCRdb re-analyzed the 5' RACE reads; it lists each CDR3 protein once, without DNA. The table gives about 160,000 distinct CDR3 sequences; the top ten clones make up 2.4% of it. Sequencing was performed on blood. The genes are TRBV12-3 or TRBV12-4 and TRBJ1-6; the TCRdb call, TRBD1, lacks DNA for checking. The source of this sequence is a human donor with ulcerative colitis or Crohn's disease, or a healthy co-twin of an affected twin (not recorded which). The CDR3 sequence is CASRPGGYNSPLHF.